The T cell receptor beta chain described here comes from a study of shared clonotypes between healthy human individuals. Terminally differentiated effector memory CD45RA+ cells were excluded by CCR7 positive selection of CD45RO-negative cells. Data came from immunoSEQ multiplex PCR; TCRdb stores just in-frame clones and leaves some out. The data contain some 2,100,000 clones, under 95% of them singletons. Trimming at V came to 5 bases and at J to 6 bases, leaving 10 bases not matched to a gene. The CDR3 is 14 residues long. CDR1 and CDR2 from the germline V gene are MNHEY and SMNVEV (reference sequence). As for this clone: Its antigen is undetermined.

Study results and caveats: What rarefaction showed was incomplete sorted-subset sequencing despite large depth. It was the few donors that limited the genetic and exposure-history diversity represented.

Specimen: naive CD8+ T cells from PBMCs. This chain links TRBV27 with TRBJ2-7; 7 bases align to TRBD2. The receptor comes from a man aged 18 to 30 in good health. Some clones in this sample may be carry-over from other donors' samples. The CDR3 region is CASSPDLGGGEQYF. CDR3 DNA sequence: TGTGCCAGCAGTCCCGACCTTGGGGGGGGCGAGCAGTACTTC.